Listed here is a single TCR beta chain. No antigen is known for it. The source of the sample is a study of cytomegalovirus exposure and HLA in healthy donors. Study information: Out of about 180 million T cells, an earlier analysis found roughly 110 million unique TCR beta sequences in total. Findings of the study overall: TCR beta sequences numbering around 15,000 were associated with HLA alleles at 0.05 false discovery rate in a later analysis. A missense variant in DCLRE1C was later tied to TCR beta V- and J-gene trimming.

V lost 1 base and J 7 bases, leaving 13 bases between the germline ends. This CDR3 comprises 14 residues. Germline V gene lookup returns CDR1 KGHSH and CDR2 LQKENI. PCR used 60 Vbeta primers and 13 Jbeta primers. Some clones are missing from TCRdb's copy, which holds only in-frame ones; the method was immunoSEQ multiplex PCR. This sample yields approximately 170,000 clones, of which about 79% are seen a single time; approximately 2.4% belongs to the top ten. This sequence originates from a woman aged 45-65 years in good health and CMV-seronegative. Sequenced sample: PBMCs. V is TRBV18 and J is TRBJ1-2; D is possibly TRBD1 (6 bases). The CDR3 coding sequence is TGTGCCAGCTCACCACGCAGGGGTTTCTCTGGCTACACCTTC. Amino acids: CASSPRRGFSGYTF.